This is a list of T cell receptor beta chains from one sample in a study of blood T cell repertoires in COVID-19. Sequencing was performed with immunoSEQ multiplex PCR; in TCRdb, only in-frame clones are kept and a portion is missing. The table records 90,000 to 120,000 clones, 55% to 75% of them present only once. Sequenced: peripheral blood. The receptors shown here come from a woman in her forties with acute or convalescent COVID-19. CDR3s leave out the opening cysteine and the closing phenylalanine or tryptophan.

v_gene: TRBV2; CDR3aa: ASSEGVAGGQGTQY
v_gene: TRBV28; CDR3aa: ASSLSEGSGGY
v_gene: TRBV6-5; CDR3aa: ASRQGPNYGYT
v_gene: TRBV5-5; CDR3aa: ASSLGTGFDAF
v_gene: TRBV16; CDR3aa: ASSQGTDTGELF
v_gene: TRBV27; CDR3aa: ARPFGLAGGPYRTDTQY
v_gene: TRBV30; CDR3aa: AWGPGWAGSGYT
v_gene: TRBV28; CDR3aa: ASRRTSGYEQY
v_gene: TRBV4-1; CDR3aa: ASSQSRQGLDYGYT
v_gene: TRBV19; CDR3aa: ASRNSGSYGYT
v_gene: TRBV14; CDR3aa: ASSQDFGGAYEQY
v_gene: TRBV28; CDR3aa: ASGQGNSPLH
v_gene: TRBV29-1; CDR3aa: SVSRGSGNEQF
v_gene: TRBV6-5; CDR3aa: ASSSTFHGSEAF
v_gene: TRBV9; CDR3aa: ASSVAMGQGFGYT
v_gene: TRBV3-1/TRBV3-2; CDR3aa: ASSQDKGGRFGTDTQY
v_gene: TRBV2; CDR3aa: AGGAGTDTQY
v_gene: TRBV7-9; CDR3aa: ASSLLAGQETQY
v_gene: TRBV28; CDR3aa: ASSLTRMGSYEQY
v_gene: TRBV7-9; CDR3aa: ASSPVLLRAKNIQY
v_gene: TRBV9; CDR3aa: ASSANLQGDTQY
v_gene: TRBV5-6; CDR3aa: ASSHDTFSYEQY
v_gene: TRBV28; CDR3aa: ASHPAPGSNTGELF
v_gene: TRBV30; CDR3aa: AWSDPKQGAEAF
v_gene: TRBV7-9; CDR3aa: ASSPGTATAQPQH
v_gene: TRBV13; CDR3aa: ASSLISLPGYT
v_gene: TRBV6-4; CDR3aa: ASSDSGAGGKGNTIY
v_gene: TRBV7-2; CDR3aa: ASSLARQRSSYNEQF
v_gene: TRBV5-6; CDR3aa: ASSLAVGSPYGYT
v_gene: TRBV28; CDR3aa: ASATSGGGTDTQY
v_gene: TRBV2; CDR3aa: ASSFTGQAAGNEQF
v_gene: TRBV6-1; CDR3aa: ASSEAGALVYEQY
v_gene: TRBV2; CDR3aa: ATQASDQADTQY
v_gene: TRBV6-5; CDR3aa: ASKGGGETQY
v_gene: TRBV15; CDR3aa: ATSGRYQPQH
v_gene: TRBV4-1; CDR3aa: ASSQGGTGSKTEAF
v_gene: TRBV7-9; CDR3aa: ASSLVVSGGEGYT
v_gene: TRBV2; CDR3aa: ASSRPGSGGYEQY
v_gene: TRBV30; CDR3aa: AWEQGNTEAF
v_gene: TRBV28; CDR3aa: ASSSTVSTYEQY
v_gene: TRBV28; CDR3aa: ASSFSDYNYGYT
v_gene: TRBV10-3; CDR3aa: AISRGTFRDTQY
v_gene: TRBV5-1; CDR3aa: ASSPGTGGNQPQH
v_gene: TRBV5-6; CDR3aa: ASSLVGSGGPTDTQY
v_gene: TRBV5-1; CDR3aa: ASSYTGGSEAF